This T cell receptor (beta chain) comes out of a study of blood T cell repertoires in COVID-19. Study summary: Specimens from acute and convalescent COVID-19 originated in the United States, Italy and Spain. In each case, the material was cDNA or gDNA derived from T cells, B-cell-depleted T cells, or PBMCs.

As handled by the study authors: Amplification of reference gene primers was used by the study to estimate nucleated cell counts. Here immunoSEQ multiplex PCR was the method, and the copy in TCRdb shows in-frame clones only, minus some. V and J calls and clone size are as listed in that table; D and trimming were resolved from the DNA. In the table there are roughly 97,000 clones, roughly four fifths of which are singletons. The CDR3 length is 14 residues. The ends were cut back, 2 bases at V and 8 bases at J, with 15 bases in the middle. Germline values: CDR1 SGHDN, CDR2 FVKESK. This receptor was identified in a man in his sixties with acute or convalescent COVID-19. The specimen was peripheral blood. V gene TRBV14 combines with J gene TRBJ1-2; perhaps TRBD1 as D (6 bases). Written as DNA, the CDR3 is TGTGCCAGCAGCCAACGGGGGGGGGCTCAAGGCTACACCTTC. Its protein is CASSQRGGAQGYTF.